Below are 10 T cell receptor beta chains sequenced from a single sample in a study of immune evolution from preneoplasia to lung adenocarcinoma. The table came from immunoSEQ multiplex PCR; TCRdb's copy has only in-frame clones and leaves some out. Of about 7,500 clones listed, about four fifths are singletons. Input material: FFPE invasive lung adenocarcinoma tissue. These receptors all come from a person aged 40-50 years with lung adenocarcinoma.

The rearrangement uses TRBV4-3 and TRBJ2-3, with 7 nucleotides matching TRBD1. Per germline, CDR1 LGHNA and CDR2 YSLEER. The CDR3 totals 16 residues. Unmatched junction bases numbered 7, after V lost 4 bases and J lost 0 bases. The CDR3 here is CASSPRGRGSTDTQYF. As DNA, the CDR3 is TGCGCCAGCAGCCCAAGGGGGCGCGGGAGCACAGATACGCAGTATTTT.

The chain combines TRBV25-1 with TRBJ2-1, with 8 bases identical to TRBD2. CDR1 is MGHDK, CDR2 SYGVNS, per germline. V gave up 1 base and J gave up 6 bases; unmatched junction bases: 2. The CDR3 is 14 residues long. The CDR3: CASSESGGANEQFF. DNA for the CDR3: TGTGCCAGCAGTGAATCGGGGGGGGCCAATGAGCAGTTCTTC.

The genes are TRBV25-1 and TRBJ1-2; D gene unclear. This CDR3 contains 15 residues. The ends were cut back, 2 bases at V and 0 bases at J, with 10 bases in the middle. CDR1 is MGHDK, CDR2 SYGVNS, per germline. The CDR3 reads CASSEEGRPNYGYTF. CDR3 DNA sequence: TGTGCCAGCAGTGAAGAAGGGAGGCCTAACTATGGCTACACCTTC.

The genes are TRBV28 and TRBJ1-2; D possibly corresponds to TRBD1 (6 bases). This CDR3 spans 13 amino acids. Germline values: CDR1 MDHEN, CDR2 SYDVKM. Deletions cut 5 bases from V and 8 bases from J, with 15 bases between. The CDR3: CASSQQGPGGYTF. Written as DNA, the CDR3 is TGTGCCAGCAGTCAACAGGGCCCCGGGGGCTACACCTTC.

The chain uses TRBV4-1 and TRBJ1-2, with D unresolved. Per the germline V gene, CDR1 is MGHRA and CDR2 is YSYEKL. CDR3 length: 14 amino acids. Trimming pared 3 bases from V and 5 bases from J, leaving 13 bases between. The CDR3: CASSHEGRGYGYTF. CDR3 sequence (DNA): TGCGCCAGCAGCCACGAAGGGCGAGGGTATGGCTACACCTTC.

CDR3 region: CASNSGLSDTEAFF. The CDR3 DNA follows: TGCGCCAGCAATTCGGGACTATCGGACACTGAAGCTTTCTTT. The rearrangement links TRBV5-1 to TRBJ1-1, with D perhaps TRBD1 (5 bases). The CDR3 spans 14 residues. Deletions cut 6 bases from V and 3 bases from J, with 15 bases between. Germline-derived CDR1 and CDR2 are SGHRS and YFSETQ.

The chain joins TRBV19 to TRBJ2-1; no definite D call. Germline lookup yields CDR1 LNHDA and CDR2 SQIVND (reference sequence). Between the trimmed V and J ends, which lost 5 bases and 7 bases, there was a span of 9 bases. The CDR3 is 12 amino acids. Written as DNA, the CDR3 is TGTGCCAGTAGTCCTCAGTCGAATGAGCAGTTCTTC. This sequence encodes CASSPQSNEQFF.

V usage is TRBV4-2 and J usage is TRBJ1-3; D remains ambiguous. Germline V CDR1 and CDR2: LGHNA, YNFKEQ. Trimming took 4 bases from V and 0 from J, leaving 10 bases between them. This CDR3 region has 15 residues. The CDR3 bases are TGTGCCAGCAGCCCTTCTTTTATCTCTGGAAACACCATATATTTT. Residues: CASSPSFISGNTIYF.

V usage is TRBV5-4 and J usage is TRBJ2-5; tentative D call: TRBD1 (5 bases). V was pared by 1 base and J by 3 bases, with 10 bases between. The CDR3 has 14 residues. Germline CDR1 SGHNT, CDR2 YYREEE (reference sequence). The CDR3 DNA sequence: TGTGCCAGCAGCTTGACGTCCAGGGAAGAGACCCAGTACTTC. This encodes CASSLTSREETQYF.

The chain employs TRBV10-3 and TRBJ2-7; perhaps TRBD1 as D (5 bases). The CDR3 is 13 residues long. Between the trimmed V and J ends, which lost 4 bases and 2 bases, there was a span of 9 bases. Germline V gives CDR1 ENHRY, CDR2 SYGVKD. This CDR3 reads CAISGGRAYEQYF. For the CDR3, the DNA is TGTGCCATCAGTGGCGGCAGGGCCTACGAGCAGTACTTC.